Below, 12 T cell receptor beta chains from the same sample are listed, as sequenced in a study of OX40 agonist ivuxolimab in advanced cancers. Using immunoSEQ multiplex PCR, the repertoire was profiled, and TCRdb retains in-frame clones only, with some absent. The sample includes more than 9,000 clones, 69% of them seen just once. Material: CD4+ or CD8+ T cells sorted from blood, obtained in a trial of the OX40 agonist ivuxolimab. The source is an adult with an advanced solid tumor such as melanoma, head and neck, liver or kidney cancer.

The genes are TRBV19 and TRBJ2-2, with a tentative D call TRBD2 (5 bases). With 1 base removed from V and 5 bases from J, the gap between germline ends came to 8 bases. There are 14 residues in the CDR3. Looked up from germline, CDR1 is LNHDA and CDR2 is SQIVND (reference sequence). CDR3 in DNA: TGTGCCAGTAGTATAGCGGGATTGACCGGGGAGCTGTTTTTT. This codes for CASSIAGLTGELFF.

The V call is TRBV11-3, the J call TRBJ1-1; D is unclear. This CDR3 spans 13 amino acids. Germline values: CDR1 SGHNT, CDR2 YENEEA. V was shortened by 5 bases and J by 0 bases, with 7 bases between the two germline ends. The CDR3 region is CASSRTLNTEAFF. The CDR3 DNA is TGTGCCAGCAGCCGAACATTGAACACTGAAGCTTTCTTT.

The rearrangement links TRBV1 to TRBJ1-5. TRBV1 is flagged as a pseudogene. This CDR3 is built from 17 residues. DNA of the CDR3: TGCACCAGCAGCCAAGGAGGGACGGGGGTCAGGAATCAGCCCCAGCATTTT. This translates into CTSSQGGTGVRNQPQHF.

The genes are TRBV5-1 and TRBJ2-7; TRBD2 aligns across 7 bases. J was trimmed by 5 bases and V by 0 bases; bases with no gene match: 11. Germline CDR1 and CDR2: SGHRS and YFSETQ. This CDR3 comprises 16 residues. The CDR3 DNA follows: TGCGCCAGCAGCTTGGAGGCTAGCGGAGGGCGGAACGAGCAGTACTTC. This encodes CASSLEASGGRNEQYF.

The V call is TRBV6-1, the J call TRBJ2-7; perhaps D is TRBD1 or TRBD2 (5 bases each). Trimming removed 3 bases at V and 0 bases at J, with 12 bases between. The CDR3 loop spans 15 amino acids. CDR1 MNHNS and CDR2 SASEGT come from the germline V gene. The CDR3 spells CASSEGDLSSYEQYF. The CDR3, as DNA: TGTGCCAGCAGTGAGGGGGACCTGAGCTCCTACGAGCAGTACTTC.

The gene calls are TRBV4-2 and TRBJ2-7, with 10 bases aligning to TRBD1. The CDR3 length is 15 residues. The germline CDR1 and CDR2 sequences are LGHNA and YNFKEQ. Trimming removed 1 base from V and 7 bases from J; junction bases left unmatched: 7. DNA for the CDR3: TGTGCCAGCAGCCAAGGGACAGGGGGGTCGGAAGAGCAGTACTTC. It specifies CASSQGTGGSEEQYF.

CDR3 coding DNA: TGTGCCAGCAGCGGAGGGCACACTGAAGCTTTCTTT. This sequence encodes CASSGGHTEAFF. J is TRBJ1-1 and V is TRBV7-9; no clear D. The CDR3 loop spans 12 amino acids. Germline CDR1 reads SEHNR; CDR2 reads FQNEAQ (reference sequence). The ends were cut back, 5 bases at V and 3 bases at J, with 7 bases in the middle.

By its share, this clone is medium-sized. The rearrangement links TRBV7-9 to TRBJ1-3, with TRBD1 matching over 7 bases. CDR1 and CDR2 from the germline V gene are SEHNR and FQNEAQ (reference sequence). This CDR3 has 16 residues. V was pared by 5 bases and J by 0 bases, with 7 bases of the junction left unmatched. CDR3 protein: CASSPRDSRSGNTIYF. The CDR3 DNA sequence: TGTGCCAGCAGCCCGCGGGACAGCCGCTCTGGAAACACCATATATTTT.

J is TRBJ1-1 and V is TRBV7-3, with 9 bases matching TRBD1. The CDR3 sequence is 16 residues long. After removal of 3 bases from V and 3 bases from J, the junction contained 8 bases not matched to a gene. Per the germline V gene, CDR1 is SGHTA and CDR2 is FQGTGA. In nucleotides, the CDR3 is TGTGCCAGCAGCTTTATAAGGGACAGGGAGGACACTGAAGCTTTCTTT. The encoded protein is CASSFIRDREDTEAFF.

This clone turned up a few times. This chain joins TRBV27 and TRBJ1-5; no firm D call. Germline V gene data show CDR1 as MNHEY and CDR2 as SMNVEV (reference sequence). The germline V and J ends were trimmed by 2 bases and 3 bases, with 5 bases remaining between them. This CDR3 comprises 13 residues. The CDR3 is CASSLGPNQPQHF. The CDR3, as DNA: TGTGCCAGCAGTTTAGGGCCCAATCAGCCCCAGCATTTT.

V and J are TRBV5-1 and TRBJ2-5; TRBD1 is a possible D gene (5 bases). The CDR3 has 14 amino acids. Deletions cut 4 bases from V and 4 bases from J, with 14 bases between. Germline lookup yields CDR1 SGHRS and CDR2 YFSETQ. CDR3 DNA sequence: TGCGCCAGCAGCATCCAACAGGTTGCAGAGACCCAGTACTTC. This translates into CASSIQQVAETQYF.

V and J are TRBV5-4 and TRBJ2-6; 10 nucleotides align to TRBD1. The germline V gene encodes CDR1 SGHNT and CDR2 YYREEE (reference sequence). The CDR3 has 17 residues. Losses at the gene ends were 2 bases for V and 3 bases for J; bases not matched to a gene: 5. This CDR3 is CASSFRQGAYGANVLTF. Here the CDR3 DNA reads TGTGCCAGCAGCTTTCGACAGGGGGCGTATGGGGCCAACGTCCTGACTTTC.